The 3 T cell receptor beta chains presented below share a single source sample, sequenced in a study of blood T cells in healthy people across ages. The authors ran a second PCR of about 7 to 12 cycles using a sample-barcoded 5' primer and a J-beta primer mix. TCRdb independently ran MiXCR on the 5' RACE reads; one entry per CDR3 protein. Among under 2 million distinct CDR3 sequences listed, about 35% were seen once. The source material was blood. The receptors come from a woman in her 30s in good health.

On this clonotype itself: At one end, the junction sequence differs from germline, possibly due to a read error. This chain uses TRBV5-1 with TRBJ2-1, with 7 bases that match TRBD2. The CDR3 loop spans 15 amino acids. CDR1 and CDR2 (germline): SGHRS, YFSETQ. The CDR3: CTSSLGAGLYNEQFF. CDR3 DNA sequence: TGCACCAGCAGCTTGGGAGCGGGACTATACAATGAGCAGTTCTTC.

The V call is TRBV4-1, the J call TRBJ2-1, with no clear D. V gave up 2 bases and J gave up 6 bases, with 11 bases separating them. The germline gives CDR1 MGHRA, CDR2 YSYEKL. The CDR3 covers 14 residues. CDR3 sequence: CASSQSPEANEQFF. The CDR3 DNA follows: TGCGCCAGCAGCCAAAGCCCTGAAGCCAATGAGCAGTTCTTC.

This clonotype occurred many times. V usage is TRBV6-6 and J usage is TRBJ2-7, with 7 bases matching TRBD2. Germline-derived CDR1 and CDR2 are MNHNY and SVGAGI (reference sequence). The CDR3 runs 15 residues. The V segment lost 6 bases and the J segment 1 base; nucleotides outside the gene matches: 9. The CDR3 nucleotides are TGTGCCAGCAGCCCTCGGGGGGTCCTGTCCTACGAGCAGTACTTC. Protein product: CASSPRGVLSYEQYF.